A selection of T cell receptor beta chains follows, all from one sample in a study of blood T cells in healthy people across ages. TCRdb reprocessed the 5' RACE reads with MiXCR, giving one entry per CDR3 protein. The sample shows about 1.1 million distinct CDR3 sequences, under 40% of them seen only once. The sample comprised blood. The receptors derive from a man aged 18 to 29 in good health. CDR3s include the opening cysteine and the closing phenylalanine or tryptophan.

J: TRBJ2-5
V: TRBV4-1
length: 15
CDR3: CASSGVQGPRGTQYF

J: TRBJ1-2
V: TRBV4-3
length: 15
CDR3: CASSQEGSFLYGYTF

J: TRBJ2-5
V: TRBV20-1
length: 12
CDR3: CSATDRNYEQCF

J: TRBJ2-1
V: TRBV27
length: 16
CDR3: CASSSLTGGLRNEQFF

J: TRBJ1-1
V: TRBV2
length: 14
CDR3: CASSEWDRGVRAFF

J: TRBJ2-4
V: TRBV7-2
length: 18
CDR3: CASSLQAGQGGLSNIQYF

J: TRBJ2-1
V: TRBV3-1
length: 14
CDR3: CASSQYPGNSEQFF

J: TRBJ2-5
V: TRBV6-6
length: 15
CDR3: CASSPLAGDYNEQYF

J: TRBJ1-2
V: TRBV27
length: 13
CDR3: CASSFGRGVGYTF

J: TRBJ1-2
V: TRBV10-3
length: 13
CDR3: CASQGQGSYGYTF

J: TRBJ2-7
V: TRBV7-7
length: 17
CDR3: CASSRSNTDIRSYEQYF

J: TRBJ1-1
V: TRBV12-3/TRBV12-4
length: 14
CDR3: CASRDPATNTEAFF

J: TRBJ2-5
V: TRBV29-1
length: 14
CDR3: CSVERTDTTNEQYF

J: TRBJ2-1
V: TRBV7-2
length: 14
CDR3: CASSFGGSYNEQFF

J: TRBJ2-5
V: TRBV5-1
length: 15
CDR3: CASSLAGTKQETQYF

J: TRBJ2-1
V: TRBV11-1
length: 16
CDR3: CASSLENRGSYNEQFF

J: TRBJ2-3
V: TRBV28
length: 15
CDR3: CATLGLAGGTDTQYF

J: TRBJ2-2
V: TRBV6-2/TRBV6-3
length: 14
CDR3: CASSYRSNTGELFF

J: TRBJ2-4
V: TRBV6-5
length: 15
CDR3: CASSPRRLRANIQYF

J: TRBJ1-2
V: TRBV5-1
length: 13
CDR3: CASIPDSRYGYTF

J: .
V: TRBV3-1
length: 16
CDR3: CASSQVASGEYNEQYF

J: TRBJ1-3
V: TRBV9
length: 17
CDR3: CASSVGDGGTSGNTIYF

J: TRBJ2-1
V: TRBV30
length: 13
CDR3: CAWSGAGYNEQFF

J: TRBJ2-2
V: TRBV6-5
length: 13
CDR3: CASWLQNIGELFF

J: TRBJ2-2
V: TRBV28
length: 17
CDR3: CASSLERGTAFTGELFF

J: TRBJ2-2
V: TRBV28
length: 15
CDR3: CASSLSLADAGELFF

J: TRBJ1-1
V: TRBV7-9
length: 15
CDR3: CASSLGGQRGGEAFF

J: TRBJ1-1
V: TRBV10-3
length: 15
CDR3: CAISATGQTNTEAFF

J: TRBJ1-2
V: TRBV29-1
length: 14
CDR3: CSVEDLTSNYGYTF

J: TRBJ2-2
V: TRBV15
length: 15
CDR3: CATSRDKGNTGELFF

J: TRBJ1-6
V: TRBV6-5
length: 16
CDR3: CASSYSGQGVMSPLHF

J: TRBJ1-6
V: TRBV10-3
length: 16
CDR3: CAISPSRDSYNSPPHF

J: TRBJ2-7
V: TRBV10-3
length: 14
CDR3: CAISESRGNYEQYF

J: TRBJ2-4
V: TRBV21-1
length: 14
CDR3: CASSISSRDRGPYF

J: TRBJ1-5
V: TRBV6-5
length: 15
CDR3: CASSLRRDPYQPQHF

J: TRBJ1-1
V: TRBV18
length: 13
CDR3: CASSPPVPTEAFF

J: TRBJ2-7
V: TRBV6-5
length: 13
CDR3: CASKDRSSYEQYF